This TCR beta chain appears in the sequencing data of a study of CD8 T cells in ankylosing spondylitis. Notes on the study in general: Ankylosing spondylitis blood appeared to carry a characteristic TCR beta motif of eight or nine highly homologous variants.

This clonotype occurred a few times. Its specificity is unknown. The germline V gene encodes CDR1 SGHDT and CDR2 YYEEEE. The CDR3 contains 14 residues. V lost 4 bases and J lost 4, with 11 bases in between. TCRdb recomputed calls from the 5' RACE reads with MiXCR, one row per CDR3 protein. The sample holds over 700,000 distinct CDR3 sequences; roughly 20% are singletons and the top ten take about 19%. J is TRBJ2-2 and V is TRBV5-6, with D perhaps TRBD1 (5 bases). The clonotype originates from a male donor with ankylosing spondylitis. Sequencing was performed on blood, either unsorted or a sorted T cell fraction (not recorded which). CDR3 DNA: TGTGCCAGCAGCCTAACAGGTCTCACCGGGGAGCTGTTTTTT. Translation gives CASSLTGLTGELFF. The complete variable domain, with remaining parts taken from reference TRBV5-6 and TRBJ2-2, reads DAGVTQSPTHLIKTRGQQVTLRCSPKSGHDTVSWYQQALGQGPQFIFQYYEEEERQRGNFPDRFSGHQFPNYSSELNVNALLLGDSALYLCASSLTGLTGELFFGEGSRLTVL.